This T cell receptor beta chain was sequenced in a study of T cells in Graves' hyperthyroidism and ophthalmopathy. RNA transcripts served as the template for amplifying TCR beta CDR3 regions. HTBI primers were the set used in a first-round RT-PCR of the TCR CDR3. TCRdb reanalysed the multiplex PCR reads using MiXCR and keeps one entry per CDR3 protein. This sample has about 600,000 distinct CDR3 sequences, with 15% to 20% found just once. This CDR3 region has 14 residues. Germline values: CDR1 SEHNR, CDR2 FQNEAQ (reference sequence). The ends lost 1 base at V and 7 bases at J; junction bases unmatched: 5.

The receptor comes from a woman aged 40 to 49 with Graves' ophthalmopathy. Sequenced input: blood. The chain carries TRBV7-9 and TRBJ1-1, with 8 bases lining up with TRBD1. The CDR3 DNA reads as TGTGCCAGCAGCTTAGGACGGACAGGGCTTGAAGCTTTCTTT. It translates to CASSLGRTGLEAFF.